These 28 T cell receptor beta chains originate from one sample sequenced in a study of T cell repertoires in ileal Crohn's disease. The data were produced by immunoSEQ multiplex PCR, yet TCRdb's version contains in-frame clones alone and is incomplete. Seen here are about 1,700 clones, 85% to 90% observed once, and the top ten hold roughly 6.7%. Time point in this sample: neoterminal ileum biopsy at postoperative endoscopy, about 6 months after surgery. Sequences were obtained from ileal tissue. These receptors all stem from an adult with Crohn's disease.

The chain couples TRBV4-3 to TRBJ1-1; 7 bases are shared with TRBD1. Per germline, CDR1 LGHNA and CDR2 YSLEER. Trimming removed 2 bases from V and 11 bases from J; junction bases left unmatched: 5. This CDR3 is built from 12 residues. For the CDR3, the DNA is TGCGCCAGCAGCCAAACAGACAGGGCGGCTTTCTTT. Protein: CASSQTDRAAFF.

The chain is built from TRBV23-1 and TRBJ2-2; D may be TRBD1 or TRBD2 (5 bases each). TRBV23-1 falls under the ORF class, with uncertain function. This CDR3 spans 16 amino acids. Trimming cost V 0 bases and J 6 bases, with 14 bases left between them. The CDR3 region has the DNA TGCGCCAGCAGTCAATCGTGGGATGGGGGTGCCGGGGAGCTGTTTTTT. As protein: CASSQSWDGGAGELFF.

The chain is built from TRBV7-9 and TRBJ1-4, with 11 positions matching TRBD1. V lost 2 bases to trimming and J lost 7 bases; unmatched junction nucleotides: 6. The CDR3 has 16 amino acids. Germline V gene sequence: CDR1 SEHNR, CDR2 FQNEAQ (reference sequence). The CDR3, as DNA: TGTGCCAGCAGCTTATTCCGGGGACAGGGGGTTGAAAAACTGTTTTTT. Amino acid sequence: CASSLFRGQGVEKLFF.

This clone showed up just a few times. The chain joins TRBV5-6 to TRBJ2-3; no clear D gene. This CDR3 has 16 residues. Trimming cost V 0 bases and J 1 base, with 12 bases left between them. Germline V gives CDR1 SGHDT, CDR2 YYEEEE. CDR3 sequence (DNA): TGTGCCAGCAGCTTGGAAAGACGCTTAGGCACAGATACGCAGTATTTT. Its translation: CASSLERRLGTDTQYF.

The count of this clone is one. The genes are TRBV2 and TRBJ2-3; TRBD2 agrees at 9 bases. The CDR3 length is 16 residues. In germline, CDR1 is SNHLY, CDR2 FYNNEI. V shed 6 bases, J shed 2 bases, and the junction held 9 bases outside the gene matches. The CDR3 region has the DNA TGTGCCAGCAGGTTATTAGCGGGAGCCACCACAGATACGCAGTATTTT. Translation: CASRLLAGATTDTQYF.

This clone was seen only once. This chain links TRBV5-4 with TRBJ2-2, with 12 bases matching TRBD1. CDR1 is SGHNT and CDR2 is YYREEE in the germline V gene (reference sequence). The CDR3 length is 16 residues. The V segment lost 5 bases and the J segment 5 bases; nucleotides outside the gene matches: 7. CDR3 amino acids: CASSVGQGAGTGELFF. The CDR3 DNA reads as TGTGCCAGCAGTGTGGGACAGGGGGCCGGTACCGGGGAGCTGTTTTTT.

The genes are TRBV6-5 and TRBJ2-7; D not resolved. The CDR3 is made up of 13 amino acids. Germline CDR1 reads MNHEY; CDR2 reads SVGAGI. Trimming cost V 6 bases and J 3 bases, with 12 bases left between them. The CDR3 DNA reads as TGTGCCAGCAGAAATATCGACAACTACGAGCAGTACGTC. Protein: CASRNIDNYEQYV.

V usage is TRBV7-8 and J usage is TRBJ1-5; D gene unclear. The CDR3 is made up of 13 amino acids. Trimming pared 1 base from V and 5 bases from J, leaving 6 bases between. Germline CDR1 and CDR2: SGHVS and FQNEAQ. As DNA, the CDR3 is TGTGCCAGCAGCTTAGATAGAGATCAGCCCCAGCATTTT. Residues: CASSLDRDQPQHF.

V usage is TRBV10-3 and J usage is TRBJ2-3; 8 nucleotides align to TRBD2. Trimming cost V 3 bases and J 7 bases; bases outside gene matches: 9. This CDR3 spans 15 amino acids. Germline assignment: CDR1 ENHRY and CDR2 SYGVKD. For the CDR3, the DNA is TGTGCCATCAGTGAATTGGCGGGGGGTATGTATACGCAGTATTTT. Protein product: CAISELAGGMYTQYF.

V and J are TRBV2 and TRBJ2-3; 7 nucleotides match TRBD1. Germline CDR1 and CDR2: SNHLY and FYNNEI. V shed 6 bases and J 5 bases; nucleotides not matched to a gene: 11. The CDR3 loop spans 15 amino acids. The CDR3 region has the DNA TGTGCCAGCAGGCTGATGACAGGGACGAAAGATACGCAGTATTTT. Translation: CASRLMTGTKDTQYF.

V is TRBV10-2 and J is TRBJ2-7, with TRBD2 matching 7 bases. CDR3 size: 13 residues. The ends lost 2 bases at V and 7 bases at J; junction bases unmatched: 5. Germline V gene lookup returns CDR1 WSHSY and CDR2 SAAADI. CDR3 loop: CASSEARGDEQYV. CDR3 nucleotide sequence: TGCGCCAGCAGTGAGGCTCGGGGGGATGAGCAGTACGTC.

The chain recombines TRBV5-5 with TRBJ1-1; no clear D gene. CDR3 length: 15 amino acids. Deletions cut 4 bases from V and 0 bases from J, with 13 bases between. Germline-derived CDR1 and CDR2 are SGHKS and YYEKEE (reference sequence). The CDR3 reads CASSLHGGMNTEAFF. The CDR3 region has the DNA TGTGCCAGCAGCCTCCACGGAGGGATGAACACTGAAGCTTTCTTT.

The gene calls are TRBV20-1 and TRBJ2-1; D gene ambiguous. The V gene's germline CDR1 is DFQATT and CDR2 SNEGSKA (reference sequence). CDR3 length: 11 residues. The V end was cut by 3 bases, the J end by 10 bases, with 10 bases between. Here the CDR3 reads CSARGLGEQFF. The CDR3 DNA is TGCAGTGCTAGGGGGTTAGGGGAGCAGTTCTTC.

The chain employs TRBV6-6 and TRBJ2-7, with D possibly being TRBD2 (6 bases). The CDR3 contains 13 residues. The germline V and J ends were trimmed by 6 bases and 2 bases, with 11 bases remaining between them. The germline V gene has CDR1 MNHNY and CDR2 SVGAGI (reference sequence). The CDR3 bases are TGTGCCAGCAGCCGGGAGTTCACCTACGAGCAGTACGTC. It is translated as CASSREFTYEQYV.

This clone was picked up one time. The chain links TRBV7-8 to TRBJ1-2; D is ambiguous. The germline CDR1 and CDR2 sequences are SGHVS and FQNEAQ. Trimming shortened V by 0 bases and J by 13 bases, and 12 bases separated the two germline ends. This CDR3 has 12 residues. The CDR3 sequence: CASSLAGGLSTF. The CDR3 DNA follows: TGTGCCAGCAGCTTAGCCGGAGGGCTCAGCACCTTC. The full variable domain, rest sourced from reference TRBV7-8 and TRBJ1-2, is GAGVSQSPRYKVAKRGQDVALRCDPISGHVSLFWYQQALGQGPEFLTYFQNEAQLDKSGLPSDRFFAERPEGSVSTLKIQRTQQEDSAVYLCASSLAGGLSTFGSGTRLTVV.

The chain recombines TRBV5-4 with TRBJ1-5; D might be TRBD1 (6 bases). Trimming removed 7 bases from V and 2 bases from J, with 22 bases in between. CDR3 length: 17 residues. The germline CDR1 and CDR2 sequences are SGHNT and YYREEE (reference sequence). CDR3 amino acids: CASGLVLGGEGNQPQHF. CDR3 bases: TGTGCCAGCGGGCTCGTTTTAGGGGGGGAGGGCAATCAGCCCCAGCATTTT. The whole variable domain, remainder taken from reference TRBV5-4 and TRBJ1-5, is ETGVTQSPTHLIKTRGQQVTLRCSSQSGHNTVSWYQQALGQGPQFIFQYYREEENGRGNFPPRFSGLQFPNYSSELNVNALELDDSALYLCASGLVLGGEGNQPQHFGDGTRLSIL.

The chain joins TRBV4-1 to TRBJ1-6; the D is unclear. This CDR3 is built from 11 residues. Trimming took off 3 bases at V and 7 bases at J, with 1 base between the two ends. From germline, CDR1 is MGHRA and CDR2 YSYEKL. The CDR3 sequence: CASSQNSPLHF. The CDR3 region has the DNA TGCGCCAGCAGCCAGAATTCACCCCTCCACTTT.

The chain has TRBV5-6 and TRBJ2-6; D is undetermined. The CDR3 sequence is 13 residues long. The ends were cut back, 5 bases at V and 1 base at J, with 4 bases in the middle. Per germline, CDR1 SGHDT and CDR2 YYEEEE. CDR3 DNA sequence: TGTGCCAGCAGGGAATCTGGGGCCAACGTCCTGACTTTC. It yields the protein CASRESGANVLTF.

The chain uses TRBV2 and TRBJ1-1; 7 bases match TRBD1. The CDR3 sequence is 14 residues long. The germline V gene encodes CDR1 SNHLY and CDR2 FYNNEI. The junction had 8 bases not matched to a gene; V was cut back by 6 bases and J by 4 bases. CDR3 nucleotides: TGTGCCAGCAGAGTGACCCCAGGGGGCACTGAAGCTTTCTTT. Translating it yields CASRVTPGGTEAFF.

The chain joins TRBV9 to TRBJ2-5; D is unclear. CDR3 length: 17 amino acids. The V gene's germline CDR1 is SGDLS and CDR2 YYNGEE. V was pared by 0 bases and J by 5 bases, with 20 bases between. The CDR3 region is CASSVEHMVFREETQYF. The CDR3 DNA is TGTGCCAGCAGCGTAGAACATATGGTATTCCGAGAGGAGACCCAGTACTTC.

CDR3: CASSYTRYEQFF. CDR3 DNA: TGTGCCAGCAGTTACACTAGATATGAGCAGTTCTTC. The V call is TRBV2, the J call TRBJ2-1; D is possibly TRBD2 (5 bases). The CDR3 totals 12 residues. Trimming took off 5 bases at V and 8 bases at J, with 10 bases between the two ends. The germline CDR1 and CDR2 sequences are SNHLY and FYNNEI.

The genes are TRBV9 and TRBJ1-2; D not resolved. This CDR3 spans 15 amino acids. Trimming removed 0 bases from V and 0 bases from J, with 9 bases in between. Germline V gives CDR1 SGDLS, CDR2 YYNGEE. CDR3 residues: CASSVGSAANYGYTF. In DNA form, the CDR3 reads TGTGCCAGCAGCGTAGGGTCAGCGGCTAACTATGGCTACACCTTC.

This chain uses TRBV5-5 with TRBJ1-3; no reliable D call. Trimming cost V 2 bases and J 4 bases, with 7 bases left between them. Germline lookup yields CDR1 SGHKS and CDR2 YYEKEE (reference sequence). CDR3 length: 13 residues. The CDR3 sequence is CASSFTEGNTIYF. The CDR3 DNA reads TGTGCCAGCAGCTTCACGGAAGGAAACACCATATATTTT.

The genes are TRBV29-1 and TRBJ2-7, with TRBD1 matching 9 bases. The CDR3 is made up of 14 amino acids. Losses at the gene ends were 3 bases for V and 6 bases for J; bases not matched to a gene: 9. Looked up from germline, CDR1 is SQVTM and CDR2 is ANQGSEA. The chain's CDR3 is CSVETGTGSREQYV. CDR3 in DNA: TGCAGCGTTGAGACCGGGACAGGGAGCCGCGAGCAGTACGTC.

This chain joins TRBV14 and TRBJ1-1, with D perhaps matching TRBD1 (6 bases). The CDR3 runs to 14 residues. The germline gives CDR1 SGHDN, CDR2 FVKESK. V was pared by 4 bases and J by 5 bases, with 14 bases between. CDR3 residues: CASSLNRASTEAFF. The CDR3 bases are TGTGCCAGCAGCCTAAACAGGGCGAGTACTGAAGCTTTCTTT.

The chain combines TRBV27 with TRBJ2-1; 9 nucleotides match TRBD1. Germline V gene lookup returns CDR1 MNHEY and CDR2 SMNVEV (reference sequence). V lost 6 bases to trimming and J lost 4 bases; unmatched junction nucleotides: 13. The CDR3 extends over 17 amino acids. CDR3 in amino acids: CASSPTGTGTVYNEQFF. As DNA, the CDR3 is TGTGCCAGCAGCCCCACCGGGACAGGGACAGTTTACAATGAGCAGTTCTTC.

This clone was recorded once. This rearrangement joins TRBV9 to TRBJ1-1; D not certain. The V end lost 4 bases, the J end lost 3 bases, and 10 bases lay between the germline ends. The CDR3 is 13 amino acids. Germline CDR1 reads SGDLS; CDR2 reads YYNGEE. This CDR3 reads CASSLLTDTEAFF. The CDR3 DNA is TGTGCCAGCAGCCTACTCACCGACACTGAAGCTTTCTTT.

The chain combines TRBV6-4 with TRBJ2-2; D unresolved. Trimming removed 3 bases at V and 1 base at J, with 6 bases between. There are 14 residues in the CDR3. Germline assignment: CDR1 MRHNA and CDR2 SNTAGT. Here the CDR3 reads CASSEQQNTGELFF. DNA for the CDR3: TGTGCCAGCAGTGAACAGCAGAACACCGGGGAGCTGTTTTTT.